Each of the 32 T cell receptor beta chains below was sequenced from the same sample in a study of Tregs in tolerant kidney transplant recipients. TCRdb's copy holds only in-frame clones and misses some; the assay was immunoSEQ multiplex PCR. In the table there are approximately 99,000 clones, 85% to 90% of which are singletons. The sequences come from CD4+ T cells from blood, collected before the transplant. These receptors came from a human donor who received a combined kidney and bone marrow transplant.

The V call is TRBV7-2, the J call TRBJ1-1, with 7 bases identical to TRBD1. The CDR3 consists of 13 residues. Germline V CDR1 and CDR2: SGHTA, FQGNSA. With 5 bases clipped from V and 12 bases from J, the junction kept 12 bases outside the gene matches. The CDR3 protein is CASSRQGGGGSFF. DNA for the CDR3: TGTGCCAGCAGCCGACAGGGAGGAGGTGGTTCTTTCTTT.

CDR3 amino acids: CASSLSILAGHNEQFF. The CDR3 region has the DNA TGTGCCAGCAGTTTATCGATCCTAGCGGGCCATAATGAGCAGTTCTTC. The V call is TRBV27, the J call TRBJ2-1, with 8 nucleotides matching TRBD2. In germline, CDR1 is MNHEY, CDR2 SMNVEV (reference sequence). V dropped 0 bases and J dropped 7; count of bases not matched to a gene: 8. This CDR3 spans 16 amino acids.

This clone is a singleton in its sample. The CDR3 DNA reads as TGTGCCACCAGCAGAGATAGGGGGACCAGACGTCCTGGAAACACCATATATTTT. Amino acids: CATSRDRGTRRPGNTIYF. The rearrangement links TRBV15 to TRBJ1-3, with D perhaps TRBD1 (6 bases). The CDR3 has 18 residues. The germline V gene has CDR1 LNHNV and CDR2 YYDKDF (reference sequence). Deletions cut 0 bases from V and 2 bases from J, with 17 bases between.

This clone appeared once. The chain combines TRBV19 with TRBJ2-5; 9 positions match TRBD2. The J segment lost 2 bases and the V segment lost 6 bases, leaving 4 bases of the junction unmatched. Looked up from germline, CDR1 is LNHDA and CDR2 is SQIVND (reference sequence). This CDR3 has 14 residues. CDR3: CASRTLAGQETQYF. DNA of the CDR3: TGTGCCAGTAGGACTCTAGCGGGACAAGAGACCCAGTACTTC.

This clone occurred once. The chain employs TRBV10-3 and TRBJ2-1; 10 bases agree with TRBD2. This CDR3 is built from 13 residues. J gave up 11 bases and V 8 bases, and 9 bases lay outside the gene matches. The germline CDR1 and CDR2 sequences are ENHRY and SYGVKD. CDR3 coding DNA: TGTGCCATCCGGCCTAGCGGGGGCTCGCAGCAGTTCTTC. Translation: CAIRPSGGSQQFF.

The J gene is TRBJ2-1, the V gene TRBV7-2; 9 nucleotides line up with TRBD1. CDR1 SGHTA and CDR2 FQGNSA come from the germline V gene. Trimming removed 5 bases from V and 9 bases from J; junction bases left unmatched: 11. CDR3 length: 15 amino acids. CDR3 sequence: CASSPGTGRGGEQFF. DNA for the CDR3: TGTGCCAGCAGCCCTGGGACAGGGAGGGGGGGTGAGCAGTTCTTC.

The chain employs TRBV2 and TRBJ1-2; 7 bases map to TRBD1. The trim removed 8 bases at V and 7 bases at J, leaving 13 bases unmatched. The CDR3 is 14 amino acids. CDR1 is SNHLY and CDR2 is FYNNEI in the germline V gene. As DNA, the CDR3 is TGTGCCAGCGACGTAACAGGGGTTGTAGGTGGCTACACCTTC. Residues: CASDVTGVVGGYTF. The whole variable domain, filled in from reference TRBV2 and TRBJ1-2, reads EPEVTQTPSHQVTQMGQEVILRCVPISNHLYFYWYRQILGQKVEFLVSFYNNEISEKSEIFDDQFSVERPDGSNFTLKIRSTKLEDSAMYFCASDVTGVVGGYTFGSGTRLTVV.

This rearrangement joins TRBV2 to TRBJ1-1; 9 bases agree with TRBD1. The trim removed 5 bases at V and 9 bases at J, leaving 4 bases unmatched. CDR3 length: 12 amino acids. Germline CDR1 reads SNHLY; CDR2 reads FYNNEI. CDR3 sequence: CASSPDRGKAFF. The CDR3 DNA reads TGTGCCAGCAGTCCGGACAGGGGAAAAGCTTTCTTT.

This clone was picked up a small number of times. The genes are TRBV6-6 and TRBJ1-6, with unresolved D. CDR3 length: 15 amino acids. The germline V gene encodes CDR1 MNHNY and CDR2 SVGAGI (reference sequence). V was pared by 7 bases and J by 5 bases, with 15 bases between. The CDR3 region is CASTGRGLNNSPLHF. The CDR3 region has the DNA TGTGCCAGCACCGGGAGAGGATTGAATAATTCACCCCTCCACTTT.

The rearrangement joins TRBV5-4 to TRBJ1-1, with 11 bases identical to TRBD1. CDR1 is SGHNT and CDR2 is YYREEE in the germline V gene (reference sequence). The junction had 9 bases not matched to a gene; V was cut back by 4 bases and J by 4 bases. The CDR3 is 16 amino acids. The DNA of the CDR3 is TGTGCCAGCAGCCCAGGACAGGGGGCGTGGAGCACTGAAGCTTTCTTT. Translated: CASSPGQGAWSTEAFF.

This rearrangement joins TRBV11-2 to TRBJ2-7; D remains ambiguous. From germline, CDR1 is SGHAT and CDR2 FQNNGV. This CDR3 spans 17 amino acids. Between the trimmed V and J ends, which lost 5 bases and 0 bases, there was a span of 20 bases. The chain's CDR3 is CASSPPNLRSTSYEQYF. Here the CDR3 DNA reads TGTGCCAGCAGCCCCCCCAATCTGCGGTCAACCTCCTACGAGCAGTACTTC.

This clone was seen only once. The chain is built from TRBV19 and TRBJ2-1; 10 positions match TRBD1. CDR3 length: 14 amino acids. J was trimmed by 6 bases and V by 4 bases; bases with no gene match: 3. Germline V gene lookup returns CDR1 LNHDA and CDR2 SQIVND (reference sequence). CDR3 DNA: TGTGCCAGTAGTAGGGACAGGGGTGCCAATGAGCAGTTCTTC. This codes for CASSRDRGANEQFF.

The sample holds a few counts of this clone. This chain links TRBV6-4 with TRBJ2-7, with 9 bases fitting TRBD2. This CDR3 comprises 14 residues. J was trimmed by 6 bases and V by 6 bases; bases with no gene match: 9. Germline CDR1 MRHNA, CDR2 SNTAGT. As DNA, the CDR3 is TGTGCCAGCAGGGAATTAGCGGGAGTTGGCGAGCAGTACTTC. It codes for CASRELAGVGEQYF.

The rearrangement links TRBV28 to TRBJ2-5; no definite D call. Germline loops: CDR1 MDHEN, CDR2 SYDVKM. With 5 bases removed from V and 4 bases from J, the gap between germline ends came to 8 bases. This CDR3 comprises 12 residues. CDR3 sequence (DNA): TGTGCCAGCAGTCCACCCGGAGAGACCCAGTACTTC. It specifies CASSPPGETQYF.

The chain joins TRBV13 to TRBJ2-3; 10 bases map to TRBD2. Germline values: CDR1 PRHDT, CDR2 FYEKMQ (reference sequence). This CDR3 is 14 amino acids long. Trimming cost V 5 bases and J 5 bases; bases outside gene matches: 4. CDR3 coding DNA: TGTGCCAGCAGCCTCCTAGCGGGGGTAGATACGCAGTATTTT. Its translation is CASSLLAGVDTQYF. The full variable domain, in which reference TRBV13 and TRBJ2-3 provide the parts outside the CDR3, is AAGVIQSPRHLIKEKRETATLKCYPIPRHDTVYWYQQGPGQDPQFLISFYEKMQSDKGSIPDRFSAQQFSDYHSELNMSSLELGDSALYFCASSLLAGVDTQYFGPGTRLTVL.

The chain is built from TRBV4-2 and TRBJ2-2; 8 bases agree with TRBD2. The germline V gene has CDR1 LGHNA and CDR2 YNFKEQ. This CDR3 has 15 residues. V was clipped by 6 bases and J by 2 bases; unmatched bases: 5. CDR3 amino acids: CASSPAGANTGELFF. The CDR3 nucleotides are TGTGCCAGCAGTCCAGCGGGAGCTAACACCGGGGAGCTGTTTTTT.

This clone was counted a few times. The chain carries TRBV29-1 and TRBJ1-1; D remains ambiguous. V was clipped by 7 bases and J by 1 base, with 13 bases between them. This CDR3 contains 13 residues. The germline CDR1 and CDR2 sequences are SQVTM and ANQGSEA. In DNA form, the CDR3 reads TGCAGCGGTCGCCGGGATACGAACACTGAAGCTTTCTTT. This translates into CSGRRDTNTEAFF.

The rearrangement uses TRBV14 and TRBJ2-3, with 11 bases that match TRBD2. The length of the CDR3 is 16 residues. Trimming at V came to 4 bases and at J to 0 bases, leaving 3 bases not matched to a gene. Germline V gene sequence: CDR1 SGHDN, CDR2 FVKESK. In DNA form, the CDR3 reads TGTGCCAGCAGCCGACTAGCGGGATATAGCACAGATACGCAGTATTTT. Translation gives CASSRLAGYSTDTQYF.

V and J are TRBV10-3 and TRBJ2-7, with D possibly TRBD1 on 5 matching bases. From germline, CDR1 is ENHRY and CDR2 SYGVKD. Trimming cost V 2 bases and J 2 bases, with 13 bases left between them. The CDR3 covers 15 residues. The CDR3, as DNA: TGTGCCATCAGTGAGGGGGCAGGTCTCACCTACGAGCAGTACTTC. Protein product: CAISEGAGLTYEQYF.

The V gene is TRBV29-1, the J gene TRBJ2-1; D might be TRBD1 (6 bases). Trimming took 7 bases from V and 7 from J, leaving 17 bases between them. In germline, CDR1 is SQVTM, CDR2 ANQGSEA. The CDR3 length is 13 residues. In DNA form, the CDR3 reads TGCAGCGGGGGGCCCGGAGGTGGTAATGAGCAGTTCTTC. Translating it yields CSGGPGGGNEQFF.

The V and J genes are TRBV5-4 and TRBJ1-1; TRBD1 agrees at 8 bases. Germline V CDR1 and CDR2: SGHNT, YYREEE (reference sequence). The CDR3 extends over 14 amino acids. Trimming removed 0 bases from V and 6 bases from J; junction bases left unmatched: 4. The CDR3, as DNA: TGTGCCAGCAGCTTGGGACAGGGGAGGGCTGAAGCTTTCTTT. As protein: CASSLGQGRAEAFF. The whole variable domain, remainder taken from reference TRBV5-4 and TRBJ1-1, is ETGVTQSPTHLIKTRGQQVTLRCSSQSGHNTVSWYQQALGQGPQFIFQYYREEENGRGNFPPRFSGLQFPNYSSELNVNALELDDSALYLCASSLGQGRAEAFFGQGTRLTVV.

The V gene is TRBV10-1, the J gene TRBJ2-3, with 9 nucleotides matching TRBD2. Germline assignment: CDR1 WNHNN and CDR2 SYGVQD (reference sequence). With 5 bases clipped from V and 5 bases from J, the junction kept 2 bases outside the gene matches. The CDR3 runs 13 residues. CDR3 region: CASSLRGGDTQYF. CDR3 DNA sequence: TGCGCCAGCAGTCTGCGGGGGGGAGATACGCAGTATTTT.

The CDR3 sequence is CASSLVPGPDTQYF. CDR3 coding DNA: TGTGCCAGCAGCTTAGTTCCAGGGCCAGATACGCAGTATTTT. The V and J genes are TRBV7-2 and TRBJ2-3; tentatively, D is TRBD1 (5 bases). This CDR3 is 14 amino acids long. V dropped 1 base and J dropped 4 bases, with 9 bases sitting between them. Germline V CDR1 and CDR2: SGHTA, FQGNSA. The whole variable domain, remainder taken from reference TRBV7-2 and TRBJ2-3, is GAGVSQSPSNKVTEKGKDVELRCDPISGHTALYWYRQSLGQGLEFLIYFQGNSAPDKSGLPSDRFSAERTGGSVSTLTIQRTQQEDSAVYLCASSLVPGPDTQYFGPGTRLTVL.

This clone has just a few counts. This chain uses TRBV11-2 with TRBJ2-7, with D unclear. CDR1 and CDR2 (germline): SGHAT, FQNNGV. Trimming took 3 bases from V and 6 from J, leaving 9 bases between them. The CDR3 is 12 residues long. The CDR3 loop reads CASSFTSPEQYF. CDR3 sequence (DNA): TGTGCCAGCAGCTTTACATCGCCCGAGCAGTACTTC.

The CDR3 DNA reads as TGTGCCAGCAGCTCAAACCGGGGGGCCTTTCAAGAGACCCAGTACTTC. Translating it yields CASSSNRGAFQETQYF. This chain uses TRBV4-2 with TRBJ2-5, with D possibly matching TRBD2 (7 bases). The CDR3 has 16 amino acids. The ends were cut back, 5 bases at V and 2 bases at J, with 18 bases in the middle. Germline CDR1 is LGHNA and CDR2 is YNFKEQ.

This chain uses TRBV28 with TRBJ1-4, with D uncertain. The germline V and J ends were trimmed by 7 bases and 5 bases, with 5 bases remaining between them. Germline V gene data show CDR1 as MDHEN and CDR2 as SYDVKM. The CDR3 sequence is 11 residues long. Here the CDR3 reads CASTKNEKLFF. The CDR3 DNA reads TGTGCCAGCACCAAAAATGAAAAACTGTTTTTT.

The chain links TRBV18 to TRBJ2-7; 8 nucleotides agree with TRBD2. The length of the CDR3 is 15 residues. Per the germline V gene, CDR1 is KGHSH and CDR2 is LQKENI. The ends lost 5 bases at V and 2 bases at J; junction bases unmatched: 8. The CDR3 sequence is CASSKPLAGAYEQYF. The CDR3 DNA is TGTGCCAGCTCAAAACCGCTAGCGGGTGCCTACGAGCAGTACTTC. Full variable domain (rest looked up from reference TRBV18 and TRBJ2-7): NAGVMQNPRHLVRRRGQEARLRCSPMKGHSHVYWYRQLPEEGLKFMVYLQKENIIDESGMPKERFSAEFPKEGPSILRIQQVVRGDSAAYFCASSKPLAGAYEQYFGPGTRLTVT.

This chain uses TRBV11-3 with TRBJ2-1, with 9 bases fitting TRBD2. With 6 bases clipped from V and 8 bases from J, the junction kept 8 bases outside the gene matches. This CDR3 has 14 amino acids. Germline CDR1 SGHNT, CDR2 YENEEA. CDR3 loop: CASSQSSGTDEQFF. CDR3 DNA sequence: TGTGCCAGCAGTCAATCTAGCGGGACTGATGAGCAGTTCTTC.

The chain recombines TRBV5-1 with TRBJ2-5, with 11 bases aligning to TRBD2. The ends lost 6 bases at V and 5 bases at J; junction bases unmatched: 6. Germline V gene lookup returns CDR1 SGHRS and CDR2 YFSETQ. This CDR3 spans 14 amino acids. The CDR3 sequence is CASTLAGGRETQYF. The CDR3 DNA reads TGCGCCAGCACCCTAGCGGGGGGCAGGGAGACCCAGTACTTC.

The chain carries TRBV25-1 and TRBJ2-3; tentative D call: TRBD1 (7 bases). Germline V gene lookup returns CDR1 MGHDK and CDR2 SYGVNS. CDR3 length equals 14 residues. V was shortened by 10 bases and J by 3 bases, with 17 bases between the two germline ends. DNA of the CDR3: TGTGCCACCGCCCCCAGGGGGAGGACAGATACGCAGTATTTT. Protein product: CATAPRGRTDTQYF.

The chain recombines TRBV5-4 with TRBJ2-1, with D possibly TRBD2 on 6 matching bases. Germline-derived CDR1 and CDR2 are SGHNT and YYREEE (reference sequence). V was pared by 0 bases and J by 3 bases, with 10 bases between. This CDR3 has 15 residues. The CDR3 coding sequence is TGTGCCAGCAGCTTGGAAGCGGGTTACTACAATGAGCAGTTCTTC. Translating gives CASSLEAGYYNEQFF.

V usage is TRBV7-2 and J usage is TRBJ2-7; weak D call: TRBD2 (5 bases). The CDR3 consists of 15 residues. Germline lookup yields CDR1 SGHTA and CDR2 FQGNSA. V was cut by 3 bases and J by 1 base, with 13 bases left in between. For the CDR3, the DNA is TGTGCCAGCAGCTTGATGGCGGGCCTTTCCTACGAGCAGTACTTC. Translated, it gives CASSLMAGLSYEQYF. The full variable domain, with the rest looked up from reference TRBV7-2 and TRBJ2-7, is GAGVSQSPSNKVTEKGKDVELRCDPISGHTALYWYRQSLGQGLEFLIYFQGNSAPDKSGLPSDRFSAERTGGSVSTLTIQRTQQEDSAVYLCASSLMAGLSYEQYFGPGTRLTVT.